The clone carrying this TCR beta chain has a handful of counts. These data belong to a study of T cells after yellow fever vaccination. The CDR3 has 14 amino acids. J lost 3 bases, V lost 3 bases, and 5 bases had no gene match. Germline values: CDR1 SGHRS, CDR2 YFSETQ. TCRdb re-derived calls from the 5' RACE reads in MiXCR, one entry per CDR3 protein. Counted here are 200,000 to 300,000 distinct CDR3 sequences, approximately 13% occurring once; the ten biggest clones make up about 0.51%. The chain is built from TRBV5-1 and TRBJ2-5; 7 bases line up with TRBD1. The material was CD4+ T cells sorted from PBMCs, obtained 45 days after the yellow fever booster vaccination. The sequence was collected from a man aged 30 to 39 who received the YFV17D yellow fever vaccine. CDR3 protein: CASSSGQIEETQYF. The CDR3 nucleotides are TGCGCCAGCAGCTCGGGACAGATCGAAGAGACCCAGTACTTC.